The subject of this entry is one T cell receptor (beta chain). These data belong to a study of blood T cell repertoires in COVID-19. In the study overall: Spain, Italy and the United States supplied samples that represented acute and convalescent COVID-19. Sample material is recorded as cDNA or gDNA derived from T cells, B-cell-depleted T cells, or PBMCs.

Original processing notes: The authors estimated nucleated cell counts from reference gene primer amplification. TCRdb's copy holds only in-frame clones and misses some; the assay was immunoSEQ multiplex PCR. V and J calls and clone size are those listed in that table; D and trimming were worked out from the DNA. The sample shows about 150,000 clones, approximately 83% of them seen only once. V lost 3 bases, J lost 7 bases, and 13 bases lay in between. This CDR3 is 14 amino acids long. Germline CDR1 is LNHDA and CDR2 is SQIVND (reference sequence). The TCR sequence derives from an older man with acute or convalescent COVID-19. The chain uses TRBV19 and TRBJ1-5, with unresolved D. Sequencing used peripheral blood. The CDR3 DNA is TGTGCCAGTAGTATGGGCAGTCCGGGGCAGCCCCAGCATTTT. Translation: CASSMGSPGQPQHF.